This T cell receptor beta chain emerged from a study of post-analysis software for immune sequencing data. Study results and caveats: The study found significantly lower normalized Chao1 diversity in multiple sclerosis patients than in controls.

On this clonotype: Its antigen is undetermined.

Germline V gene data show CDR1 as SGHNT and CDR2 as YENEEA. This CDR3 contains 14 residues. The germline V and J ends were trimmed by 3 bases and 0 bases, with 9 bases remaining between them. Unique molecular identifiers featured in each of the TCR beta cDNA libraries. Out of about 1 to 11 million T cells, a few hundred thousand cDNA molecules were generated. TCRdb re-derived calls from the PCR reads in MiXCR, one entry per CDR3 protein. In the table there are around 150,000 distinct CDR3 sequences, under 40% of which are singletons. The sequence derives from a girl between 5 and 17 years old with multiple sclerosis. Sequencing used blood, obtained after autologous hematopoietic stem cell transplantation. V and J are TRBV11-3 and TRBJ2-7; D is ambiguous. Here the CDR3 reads CASSFGRTSYEQYF. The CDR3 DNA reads TGTGCCAGCAGCTTCGGCCGCACCTCCTACGAGCAGTACTTC. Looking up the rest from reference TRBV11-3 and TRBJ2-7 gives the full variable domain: EAGVVQSPRYKIIEKKQPVAFWCNPISGHNTLYWYLQNLGQGPELLIRYENEEAVDDSQLPKDRFSAERLKGVDSTLKIQPAELGDSAVYLCASSFGRTSYEQYFGPGTRLTVT.